This is a list of T cell receptor beta chains from one sample in a study of cytotoxic CD8 clonotypes in ibrutinib-treated CLL. Libraries were prepared by immunoSEQ multiplex PCR; TCRdb keeps only in-frame clonotypes and omits some of them. The repertoire holds 50,000 to 65,000 clones, with about 72% as singletons. Here the sequenced sample was PBMCs, taken after 12 months of ibrutinib treatment. The receptors derive from a human donor with chronic lymphocytic leukemia. Both conserved end residues are part of each CDR3. The D gene is left open where the match is weak. Where a row states a size, it is once, few, many or the class of an expanded clone; other rows omit it.

abundance	j_gene	v_gene	d_gene	CDR3aa	CDR3nt
few	TRBJ2-1	TRBV5-4	-	CASSLPRGSYNEQFF	TGTGCCAGCAGCTTACCTAGGGGGTCCTACAATGAGCAGTTCTTC
-	TRBJ1-4	TRBV4-2	-	CASSQDRLDLDQWPAEKLFF	TGTGCCAGCAGCCAAGACAGGTTGGACCTGGACCAGTGGCCGGCGGAAAAACTGTTTTTT
few	TRBJ2-3	TRBV30	TRBD2	CAWSVMSGADTQYF	TGTGCCTGGAGTGTAATGAGCGGGGCAGATACGCAGTATTTT
few	TRBJ1-2	TRBV5-1	TRBD1	CASSLGQGAGYTF	TGCGCCAGCAGCCTGGGACAGGGGGCGGGCTACACCTTC
-	TRBJ2-7	TRBV7-3	TRBD2	CASSSQAGAGYEQYF	TGTGCCAGCAGCTCTCAAGCGGGAGCGGGATACGAGCAGTACTTC
-	TRBJ1-2	TRBV19	-	CASSIPNRGIVNYGYTF	TGTGCCAGTAGTATTCCTAACCGAGGGATCGTCAACTATGGCTACACCTTC
-	TRBJ2-3	TRBV7-6	-	CASSLPSEGGTQYF	TGTGCCAGCAGCTTACCTAGCGAGGGTGGTACGCAGTATTTT
-	TRBJ2-4	TRBV4-3	-	CASSQDGNRLNIQYF	TGCGCCAGCAGCCAAGATGGCAACCGCCTAAACATTCAGTACTTC
-	TRBJ2-7	TRBV9	-	CATSRVDKLYEQYF	TGTGCCACCAGCAGAGTCGACAAGTTGTACGAGCAGTACTTC
-	TRBJ1-1	TRBV27	-	CASSLAGAVYTEAFF	TGTGCCAGCAGTTTGGCCGGCGCTGTGTACACTGAAGCTTTCTTT
-	TRBJ2-3	TRBV9	TRBD2	CASSLSSGTSADTQYF	TGTGCCAGCAGCTTATCTTCCGGGACTAGCGCTGATACGCAGTATTTT
-	TRBJ2-5	TRBV28	-	CASSSAGRGETQYF	TGTGCCAGCAGTTCGGCGGGCCGTGGAGAGACCCAGTACTTC
-	TRBJ1-5	TRBV6-1	-	CASSDAVAAGNQPQHF	TGTGCCAGCAGTGACGCCGTGGCAGCGGGCAATCAGCCCCAGCATTTT
-	TRBJ2-1	TRBV9	TRBD1	CASSVSLDRDNEQFF	TGTGCCAGCAGCGTATCCCTGGACAGGGACAATGAGCAGTTCTTC
-	TRBJ2-1	TRBV4-3	TRBD2	CASSLSTGTGGLAGGNEQFF	TGCGCCAGCAGCCTTTCAACCGGGACAGGAGGACTAGCGGGAGGTAATGAGCAGTTCTTC
-	TRBJ2-5	TRBV13	TRBD2	CASSLGEGTGQETQYF	TGTGCCAGCAGCTTGGGGGAGGGCACAGGCCAAGAGACCCAGTACTTC
few	TRBJ1-2	TRBV5-1	TRBD1	CASSLARTGGNYGYTF	TGCGCCAGCAGCTTGGCCCGGACAGGGGGAAACTATGGCTACACCTTC
-	TRBJ2-5	TRBV4-2	TRBD2	CASSQGGPAGDSETQYF	TGTGCCAGCAGCCAAGGGGGGCCAGCGGGAGATTCGGAGACCCAGTACTTC
-	TRBJ1-1	TRBV29-1	TRBD1	CSVDRQGAAAFF	TGCAGCGTTGATCGACAGGGGGCCGCAGCTTTCTTT
-	TRBJ2-7	TRBV2	-	CASRPRDVSYEQYF	TGTGCCAGCAGACCCCGGGACGTCTCCTACGAGCAGTACTTC
-	TRBJ1-2	TRBV9	-	CASSATPGIGSYGYTF	TGTGCCAGCAGCGCCACTCCGGGGATTGGGAGCTATGGCTACACCTTC
-	TRBJ1-2	TRBV9	TRBD1	CASSVDRGGYGYTF	TGTGCCAGCAGCGTAGACAGGGGAGGGTATGGCTACACCTTC
-	TRBJ2-1	TRBV10-3	TRBD1	CAISGKTGGMDNEQFF	TGTGCCATCAGTGGAAAAACAGGGGGCATGGACAATGAGCAGTTCTTC
-	TRBJ2-2	TRBV19	-	CASATSRRYGELFF	TGTGCCAGTGCGACTAGTCGACGTTACGGGGAGCTGTTTTTT
-	TRBJ2-1	TRBV7-9	-	CASSERGGNNEQFF	TGTGCCAGCAGCGAGAGGGGTGGTAACAATGAGCAGTTCTTC
-	TRBJ2-7	TRBV10-1	-	CASSESGDSYEQYF	TGCGCCAGCAGTGAGTCTGGCGATTCCTACGAGCAGTACTTC
medium-sized	TRBJ1-1	TRBV2	-	CAARLGQNTEAFF	TGTGCCGCCCGTTTAGGACAGAACACTGAAGCTTTCTTT
-	TRBJ1-3	TRBV5-1	-	CASSLDVNSGNTIYF	TGCGCCAGCAGCTTGGATGTCAACTCTGGAAACACCATATATTTT
-	TRBJ2-3	TRBV14	TRBD2	CASSRRTSGSTDTQYF	TGTGCCAGCAGCCGGAGGACTAGCGGAAGCACAGATACGCAGTATTTT
-	TRBJ2-3	TRBV18	-	CASSLETDTQYF	TGTGCCAGCTCACTCGAAACAGATACGCAGTATTTT
-	TRBJ1-2	TRBV10-3	TRBD1	CAISWTGGDLLNYGYTF	TGTGCCATCAGCTGGACAGGGGGCGATCTTCTGAACTATGGCTACACCTTC
few	TRBJ1-1	TRBV25-1	-	CASSDSRANTEAFF	TGTGCCAGCAGTGATTCCAGGGCGAACACTGAAGCTTTCTTT
-	TRBJ2-7	TRBV27	-	CASSPQGRSSYEQYF	TGTGCCAGCAGTCCCCAAGGGCGGAGCTCCTACGAGCAGTACTTC
-	TRBJ1-4	TRBV2	-	CARSLRGGEKLFF	TGTGCCAGAAGTCTACGGGGGGGCGAAAAACTGTTTTTT
-	TRBJ2-1	TRBV6-5	TRBD1	CASSRGQGGNEQFF	TGTGCCAGCAGCCGCGGACAGGGCGGTAATGAGCAGTTCTTC
-	TRBJ2-2	TRBV27	-	CASSSYSPNTGELFF	TGTGCCAGCAGTTCCTATTCGCCCAATACCGGGGAGCTGTTTTTT
few	TRBJ2-5	TRBV10-3	-	CAISEGGGQETQYF	TGTGCCATCAGTGAAGGGGGGGGCCAAGAGACCCAGTACTTC
-	TRBJ1-2	TRBV5-6	TRBD1	CASSLTGARGYTF	TGTGCCAGCAGCCTGACAGGGGCAAGGGGCTACACCTTC
-	TRBJ2-2	TRBV18	-	CASSPGPGELFF	TGTGCCAGCTCACCAGGTCCGGGGGAGCTGTTTTTT
-	TRBJ2-2	TRBV11-2	-	CASSIARGGANTGELFF	TGTGCCAGCAGCATAGCCCGGGGCGGAGCGAACACCGGGGAGCTGTTTTTT
once	TRBJ1-1	TRBV15	-	CATSRDRLGSNTEAFF	TGTGCCACCAGCAGAGATAGATTAGGGTCGAACACTGAAGCTTTCTTT
few	TRBJ1-5	TRBV28	-	CASSLWLGGAQPQHF	TGTGCCAGCAGTTTATGGTTGGGGGGGGCTCAGCCCCAGCATTTT
-	TRBJ2-3	TRBV30	TRBD2	CAWSTSGTSTDTQYF	TGTGCCTGGAGTACCAGCGGGACTAGCACAGATACGCAGTATTTT